These 7 T cell receptor beta chains were sequenced from one sample in a study of blood T cell repertoires in COVID-19. Sequenced by immunoSEQ multiplex PCR; TCRdb stores in-frame clones only, minus some. Seen here are some 160,000 clones, roughly 90% observed once, and the top ten hold around 6.7%. The material sequenced was PBMCs or T cells enriched from blood (not recorded which). Receptors were obtained from a woman aged 45-59 years who had recovered from COVID-19.

The chain joins TRBV11-2 to TRBJ1-5; D is unclear. The CDR3 extends over 15 amino acids. In germline, CDR1 is SGHAT, CDR2 FQNNGV. V dropped 2 bases and J dropped 4 bases, with 12 bases sitting between them. Written as DNA, the CDR3 is TGTGCCAGCAGCTTAACCCAGGTCGCAAATCAGCCCCAGCATTTT. Its protein product is CASSLTQVANQPQHF.

The V and J genes are TRBV24-1 and TRBJ2-7; 8 nucleotides line up with TRBD1. The CDR3 is 15 residues long. The V gene's germline CDR1 is KGHDR and CDR2 SFDVKD. The junction had 6 bases not matched to a gene; V was cut back by 4 bases and J by 2 bases. This CDR3 is CATSEKTGGTYEQYF. The CDR3 DNA reads TGTGCCACCAGTGAAAAAACAGGGGGGACCTACGAGCAGTACTTC.

The chain joins TRBV4-1 to TRBJ1-1; D remains ambiguous. The germline gives CDR1 MGHRA, CDR2 YSYEKL. The CDR3 sequence is 13 residues long. The V end was cut by 5 bases, the J end by 1 base, with 8 bases between. The CDR3 protein is CASSFHRNTEAFF. The DNA of the CDR3 is TGCGCCAGCAGCTTCCACAGGAACACTGAAGCTTTCTTT.

This chain links TRBV3-1 (or the pseudogene TRBV3-2) with TRBJ2-3, with D perhaps TRBD2 (5 bases). There are 16 residues in the CDR3. The germline V and J ends were trimmed by 2 bases and 0 bases, with 12 bases remaining between them. Germline-derived CDR1 and CDR2 are LGHDT and YNNKEL (reference sequence). The CDR3 region is CASSQSGRVSTDTQYF. The DNA of the CDR3 is TGTGCCAGCAGCCAATCCGGGCGGGTTAGCACAGATACGCAGTATTTT.

This chain uses TRBV9 with TRBJ2-1, with D tentatively TRBD2 (6 bases). Looked up from germline, CDR1 is SGDLS and CDR2 is YYNGEE. V lost 1 base, J lost 4 bases, and 15 bases lay in between. The CDR3 runs 16 residues. The CDR3 reads CASSVSGGLGYNEQFF. The CDR3 region has the DNA TGTGCCAGCAGCGTAAGTGGAGGGCTGGGATACAATGAGCAGTTCTTC. The full variable domain, its missing parts supplied by reference TRBV9 and TRBJ2-1, is DSGVTQTPKHLITATGQRVTLRCSPRSGDLSVYWYQQSLDQGLQFLIQYYNGEERAKGNILERFSAQQFPDLHSELNLSSLELGDSALYFCASSVSGGLGYNEQFFGPGTRLTVL.

The CDR3 reads CASSGDRRYEQYF. CDR3 in DNA: TGTGCCAGTAGCGGGGACAGACGCTACGAGCAGTACTTC. The chain has TRBV19 and TRBJ2-7; 7 bases align to TRBD1. There are 13 residues in the CDR3. Germline V CDR1 and CDR2: LNHDA, SQIVND (reference sequence). V dropped 6 bases and J dropped 3; count of bases not matched to a gene: 5.

V gene TRBV10-1 combines with J gene TRBJ1-3; D unresolved. Germline-derived CDR1 and CDR2 are WNHNN and SYGVQD (reference sequence). The CDR3 length is 14 residues. V dropped 6 bases and J dropped 6 bases, with 15 bases sitting between them. Here the CDR3 reads CASSAGSPSNTIYF. CDR3 nucleotide sequence: TGCGCCAGCAGCGCCGGGAGCCCTTCAAACACCATATATTTT.